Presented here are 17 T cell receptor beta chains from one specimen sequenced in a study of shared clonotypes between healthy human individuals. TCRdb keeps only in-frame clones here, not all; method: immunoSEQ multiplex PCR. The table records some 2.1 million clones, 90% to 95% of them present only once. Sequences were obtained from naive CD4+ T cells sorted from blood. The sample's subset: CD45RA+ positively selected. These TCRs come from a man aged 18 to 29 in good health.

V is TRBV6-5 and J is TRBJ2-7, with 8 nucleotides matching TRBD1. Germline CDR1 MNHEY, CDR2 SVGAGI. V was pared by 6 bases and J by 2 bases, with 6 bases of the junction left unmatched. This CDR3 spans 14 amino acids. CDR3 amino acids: CASRNRGFPYEQYF. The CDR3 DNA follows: TGTGCCAGCAGGAACAGGGGGTTTCCCTACGAGCAGTACTTC.

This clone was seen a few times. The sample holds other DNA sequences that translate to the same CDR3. The CDR3 DNA is TGTGCCAGTAGTATGGAAGGTGATAATTCACCCCTCCACTTT. Its translation is CASSMEGDNSPLHF. The chain recombines TRBV19 with TRBJ1-6; D unresolved. This CDR3 contains 14 residues. Germline CDR1 and CDR2: LNHDA and SQIVND (reference sequence). V was shortened by 3 bases and J by 5 bases, with 8 bases between the two germline ends.

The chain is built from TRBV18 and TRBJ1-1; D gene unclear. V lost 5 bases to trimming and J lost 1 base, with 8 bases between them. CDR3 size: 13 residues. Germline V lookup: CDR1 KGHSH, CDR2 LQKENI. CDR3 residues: CASSKEQNTEAFF. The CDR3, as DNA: TGTGCCAGCTCAAAGGAACAGAACACTGAAGCTTTCTTT.

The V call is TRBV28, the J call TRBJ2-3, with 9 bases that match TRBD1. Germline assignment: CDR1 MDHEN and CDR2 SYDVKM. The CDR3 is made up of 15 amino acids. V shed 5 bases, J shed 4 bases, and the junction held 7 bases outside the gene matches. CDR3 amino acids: CASSILRQGADTQYF. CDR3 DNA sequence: TGTGCCAGCAGTATTCTTCGACAGGGGGCAGATACGCAGTATTTT.

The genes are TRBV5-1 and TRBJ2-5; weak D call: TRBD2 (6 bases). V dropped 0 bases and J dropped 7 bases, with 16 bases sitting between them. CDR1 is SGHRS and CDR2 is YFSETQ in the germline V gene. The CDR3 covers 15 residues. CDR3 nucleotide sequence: TGCGCCAGCAGCTTGGAGAGCCAGGGAGGAGGGACCCAGTACTTC. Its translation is CASSLESQGGGTQYF.

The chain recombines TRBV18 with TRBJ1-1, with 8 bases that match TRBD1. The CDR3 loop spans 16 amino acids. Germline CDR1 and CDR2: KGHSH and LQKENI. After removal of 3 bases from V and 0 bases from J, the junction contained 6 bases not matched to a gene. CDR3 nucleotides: TGTGCCAGCTCACCGACGACAGGGGCGATGAACACTGAAGCTTTCTTT. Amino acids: CASSPTTGAMNTEAFF.

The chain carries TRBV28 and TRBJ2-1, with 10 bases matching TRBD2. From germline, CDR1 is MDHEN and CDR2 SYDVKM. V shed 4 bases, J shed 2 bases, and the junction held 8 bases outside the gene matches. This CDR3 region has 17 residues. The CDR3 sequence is CASSSILAGDPYNEQFF. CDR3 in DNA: TGTGCCAGCAGTTCGATCCTAGCGGGGGATCCCTACAATGAGCAGTTCTTC.

DNA for the CDR3: TGTGCCTGGAACCCGGGGCCCCAGCATTTT. Protein sequence: CAWNPGPQHF. The gene calls are TRBV30 and TRBJ1-5; no clear D gene. Germline V lookup: CDR1 GTSNPN, CDR2 SVGIG (reference sequence). Trimming cost V 4 bases and J 9 bases, with 7 bases left between them. The CDR3 is made up of 10 amino acids.

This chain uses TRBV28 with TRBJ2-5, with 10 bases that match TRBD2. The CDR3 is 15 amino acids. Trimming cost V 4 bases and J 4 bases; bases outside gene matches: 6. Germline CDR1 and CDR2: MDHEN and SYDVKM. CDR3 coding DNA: TGTGCCAGCAGTTCGTCCCTAGCGGGGGCAGAGACCCAGTACTTC. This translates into CASSSSLAGAETQYF.

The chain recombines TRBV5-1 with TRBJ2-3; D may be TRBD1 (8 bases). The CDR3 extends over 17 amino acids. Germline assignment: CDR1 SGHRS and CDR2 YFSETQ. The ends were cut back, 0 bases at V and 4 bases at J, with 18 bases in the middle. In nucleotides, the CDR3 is TGCGCCAGCAGCTTGGGCCCCCGACAGGGGAGGGCAGATACGCAGTATTTT. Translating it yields CASSLGPRQGRADTQYF.

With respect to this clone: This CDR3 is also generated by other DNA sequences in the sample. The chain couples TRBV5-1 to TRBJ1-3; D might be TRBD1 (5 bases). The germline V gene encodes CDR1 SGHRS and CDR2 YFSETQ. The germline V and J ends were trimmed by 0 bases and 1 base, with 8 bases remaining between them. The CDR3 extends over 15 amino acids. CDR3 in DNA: TGCGCCAGCAGCTTGGACAGGTCTTCTGGAAACACCATATATTTT. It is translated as CASSLDRSSGNTIYF.

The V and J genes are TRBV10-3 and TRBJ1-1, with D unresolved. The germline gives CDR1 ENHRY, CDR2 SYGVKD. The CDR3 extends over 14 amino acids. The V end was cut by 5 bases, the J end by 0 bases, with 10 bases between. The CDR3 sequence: CAISLDGMNTEAFF. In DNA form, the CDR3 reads TGTGCCATCAGTCTGGACGGGATGAACACTGAAGCTTTCTTT.

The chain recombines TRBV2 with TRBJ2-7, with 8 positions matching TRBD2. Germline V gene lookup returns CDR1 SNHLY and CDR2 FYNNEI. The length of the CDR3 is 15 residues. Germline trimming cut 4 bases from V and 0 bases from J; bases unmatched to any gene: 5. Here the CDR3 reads CASSATSGYSYEQYF. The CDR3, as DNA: TGTGCCAGCAGTGCTACTAGCGGTTACTCCTACGAGCAGTACTTC.

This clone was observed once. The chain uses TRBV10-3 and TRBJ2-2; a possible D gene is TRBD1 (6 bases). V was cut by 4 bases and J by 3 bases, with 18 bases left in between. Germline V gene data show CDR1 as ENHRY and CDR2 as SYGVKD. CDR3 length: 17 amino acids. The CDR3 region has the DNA TGTGCCATCAGTGGTATAGGGATGGCAGGGGACACCGGGGAGCTGTTTTTT. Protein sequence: CAISGIGMAGDTGELFF.

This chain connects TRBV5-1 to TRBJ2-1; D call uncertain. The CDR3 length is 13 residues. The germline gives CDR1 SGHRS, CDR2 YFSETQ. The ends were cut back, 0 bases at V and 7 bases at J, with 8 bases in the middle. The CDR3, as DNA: TGCGCCAGCAGCTTGGACTGGAGTAATGAGCAGTTCTTC. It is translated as CASSLDWSNEQFF.

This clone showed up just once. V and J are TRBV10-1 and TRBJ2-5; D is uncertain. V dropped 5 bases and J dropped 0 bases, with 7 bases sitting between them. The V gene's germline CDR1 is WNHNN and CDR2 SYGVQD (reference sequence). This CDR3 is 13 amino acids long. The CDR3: CASSRDNQETQYF. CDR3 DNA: TGCGCCAGCAGTCGCGATAACCAAGAGACCCAGTACTTC.

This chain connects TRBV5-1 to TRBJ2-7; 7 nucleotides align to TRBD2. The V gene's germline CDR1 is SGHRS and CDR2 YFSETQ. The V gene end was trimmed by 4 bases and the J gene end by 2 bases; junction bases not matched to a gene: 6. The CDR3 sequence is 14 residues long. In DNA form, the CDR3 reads TGCGCCAGCAGCCCGCGGGGGTTTACCTACGAGCAGTACTTC. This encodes CASSPRGFTYEQYF.